This TCR beta chain was identified during a study of vaccination effects on CD4 cells after COVID-19. About the study: It was two doses of either the BNT162b2 or mRNA-1273 vaccine that participants received.

Subsequent to a culture period of under twelve days, CD4+ T cells were isolated. The infection with SARS-CoV-2 (confirmed by PCR) occurred in this person between March and December 2020. TCRdb keeps only in-frame clones here, not all; method: immunoSEQ multiplex PCR. Among more than 60,000 clones, just over 70% were seen once, and the ten largest hold approximately 24%. Germline V gives CDR1 DFQATT, CDR2 SNEGSKA (reference sequence). The CDR3 is made up of 13 amino acids. V lost 3 bases and J 4 bases, leaving 12 bases between the germline ends. A note on this clone: Its antigen is currently unknown.

Points from the study as a whole: Early post-infection timepoints were missing from the study, which also had few convalescent patients.

This TCR derives from a human donor who had a prior SARS-CoV-2 infection. The source was CD4+ T cells from PBMCs cultured without peptide, collected before COVID-19 vaccination. This chain connects TRBV20-1 to TRBJ1-2; D not certain. The chain's CDR3 is CSASVSAGYGYTF. As DNA, the CDR3 is TGCAGTGCTAGTGTCTCCGCGGGCTATGGCTACACCTTC.